This TCR beta chain stems from a study of T cell changes during pregnancy in multiple sclerosis. Only in-frame clones appear in the TCRdb table, and some are missing; sequencing was by immunoSEQ multiplex PCR. The sample has under 40,000 clones, 90% seen once; the top ten hold about 10%. CDR3 length: 15 residues. The V segment lost 8 bases and the J segment 2 bases; nucleotides outside the gene matches: 8. Germline assignment: CDR1 SNHLY and CDR2 FYNNEI. The TCR sequence derives from a female donor with multiple sclerosis, enrolled in a pregnancy study. The genes are TRBV2 and TRBJ2-3; 9 bases map to TRBD2. The sequencing here drew on CD8+ T cells from peripheral blood mononuclear cells, taken before pregnancy. CDR3 sequence reads: CASSLPSGATDTQYF. The CDR3, as DNA: TGTGCCAGCTCGTTGCCTAGCGGGGCCACAGATACGCAGTATTTT.